This T cell receptor (beta chain) was found in a study of blood T cell repertoires in COVID-19. Study-level information: COVID-19 samples from acute and convalescent phases originated in the United States, Italy and Spain. PBMCs, B-cell-depleted T cells, or T cells provided the cDNA or gDNA that made up the material.

The authors' processing: Counts of nucleated cells, estimated from reference gene primer amplification, were obtained. Some clones are missing from TCRdb's copy, which holds only in-frame ones; the method was immunoSEQ multiplex PCR. D and trimming come from the DNA, and the V and J calls and clone size come from that table. Among over 150,000 clones listed, around nine tenths were seen once. Germline CDR1 KGHDR, CDR2 SFDVKD. CDR3 size: 16 residues. V was pared by 0 bases and J by 5 bases, with 10 bases between. The J gene is TRBJ1-6, the V gene TRBV24-1; perhaps TRBD1 as D (5 bases). The sequence came from a man in his 60s with COVID-19, enrolled during active disease. Specimen: peripheral blood. The DNA for the CDR3 is TGTGCCACCAGTGATTTGCATACAGGAGATAATTCACCCCTCCACTTT. This codes for CATSDLHTGDNSPLHF.